These 13 T cell receptor beta chains came from one sample sequenced in a study of radiotherapy plus CTLA-4 blockade in lung cancer. Clones were read by immunoSEQ multiplex PCR, and TCRdb kept only the in-frame ones, dropping some. The sample yields some 70,000 clones, 79% seen once. The material sequenced was peripheral blood, taken from a patient treated with radiotherapy plus ipilimumab. Source of these receptors: a human donor with non-small cell lung cancer who had a complete response to radiotherapy plus ipilimumab.

In this sample, this clone turned up a few times. The chain links TRBV11-2 to TRBJ2-2; 8 positions match TRBD1. Germline V gene data show CDR1 as SGHAT and CDR2 as FQNNGV. This CDR3 region has 17 residues. V lost 4 bases and J lost 10; bases outside the gene matches: 17. CDR3: CASSSNLNRGSKTELFF. The DNA for the CDR3 is TGTGCCAGCAGCTCAAACTTGAACAGGGGGTCAAAGACGGAGCTGTTTTTT.

V gene TRBV7-9 combines with J gene TRBJ1-5, with D possibly TRBD1 on 5 matching bases. Per germline, CDR1 SEHNR and CDR2 FQNEAQ (reference sequence). The germline V and J ends were trimmed by 1 base and 0 bases, with 10 bases remaining between them. The CDR3 covers 16 residues. The CDR3 sequence is CASSLDGGDSNQPQHF. In DNA, the CDR3 is TGTGCCAGCAGCTTAGACGGAGGGGATAGCAATCAGCCCCAGCATTTT.

The CDR3 bases are TGTGCCAGTAGCTGGACGGGCCTCTATGGCTACACCTTC. Translated: CASSWTGLYGYTF. The chain employs TRBV19 and TRBJ1-2; D is unclear. The germline V gene encodes CDR1 LNHDA and CDR2 SQIVND (reference sequence). CDR3 length: 13 residues. Trimming removed 6 bases from V and 4 bases from J, with 12 bases in between.

V and J are TRBV4-1 and TRBJ1-1; D gene uncertain. The CDR3 length is 15 residues. Looked up from germline, CDR1 is MGHRA and CDR2 is YSYEKL. Trimming pared 1 base from V and 2 bases from J, leaving 11 bases between. The DNA for the CDR3 is TGCGCCAGCAGCCAAGCGGGAGGGTACAACACTGAAGCTTTCTTT. Translating gives CASSQAGGYNTEAFF.

The gene calls are TRBV27 and TRBJ1-2; no firm D call. This CDR3 has 14 amino acids. The germline CDR1 and CDR2 sequences are MNHEY and SMNVEV (reference sequence). V lost 0 bases and J 8 bases, leaving 13 bases between the germline ends. The CDR3 DNA reads TGTGCCAGCAGTTTATCGATAAAGGGAGGCGGCTACACCTTC. Translation gives CASSLSIKGGGYTF.

This chain uses TRBV2 with TRBJ1-5; D is perhaps TRBD1 (5 bases). From germline, CDR1 is SNHLY and CDR2 FYNNEI. The V gene lost 10 bases and the J gene lost 3 bases, with 13 bases spanning the gap. This CDR3 comprises 13 residues. The CDR3 sequence: CAKGDGPNQPQHF. The CDR3 bases are TGTGCCAAAGGGGACGGCCCCAATCAGCCCCAGCATTTT.

The CDR3 spells CASSLGQWPYNEQFF. CDR3 DNA sequence: TGTGCCAGCAGCCTCGGGCAGTGGCCCTACAATGAGCAGTTCTTC. This rearrangement joins TRBV11-3 to TRBJ2-1; D is undetermined. Germline CDR1 reads SGHNT; CDR2 reads YENEEA. With 5 bases removed from V and 2 bases from J, the gap between germline ends came to 13 bases. The CDR3 is 15 amino acids. The variable domain in full, completed from reference TRBV11-3 and TRBJ2-1, reads EAGVVQSPRYKIIEKKQPVAFWCNPISGHNTLYWYLQNLGQGPELLIRYENEEAVDDSQLPKDRFSAERLKGVDSTLKIQPAELGDSAVYLCASSLGQWPYNEQFFGPGTRLTVL.

V is TRBV23-1 and J is TRBJ1-2; D ambiguous. TRBV23-1 is given ORF status, its function remaining uncertain. The CDR3 loop spans 20 amino acids. Trimming stripped 6 bases from V and 6 bases from J, with 35 bases between. As DNA, the CDR3 is TGCGCCAGCAGCCCCATCACGATCGAGTCAATCAGCGGGTTCATTGATGGCTACACCTTC. Protein product: CASSPITIESISGFIDGYTF.

The chain combines TRBV5-6 with TRBJ1-5, with D unclear. The ends were cut back, 0 bases at V and 5 bases at J, with 12 bases in the middle. The CDR3 length is 15 residues. Germline values: CDR1 SGHDT, CDR2 YYEEEE. CDR3: CASSLGSRSDQPQHF. The CDR3 bases are TGTGCCAGCAGCTTGGGTTCCAGGTCTGATCAGCCCCAGCATTTT.

The V and J genes are TRBV10-3 and TRBJ1-2; TRBD1 matches at 8 bases. Trimming removed 10 bases from V and 5 bases from J; junction bases left unmatched: 6. The CDR3 covers 12 residues. Germline CDR1 reads ENHRY; CDR2 reads SYGVKD. The CDR3 region is CATRDRRYGYTF. The CDR3 DNA reads as TGTGCCACAAGGGACAGGAGGTATGGCTACACCTTC.

The chain recombines TRBV12-5 with TRBJ1-5; 12 nucleotides line up with TRBD1. J was trimmed by 5 bases and V by 5 bases; bases with no gene match: 4. The CDR3 is 15 amino acids. Germline loops: CDR1 LGHNT, CDR2 FRNRAP. CDR3 loop: CASGLGTGGYQPQHF. DNA of the CDR3: TGTGCTAGTGGTCTAGGGACAGGGGGCTATCAGCCCCAGCATTTT.

This clone has just one count. V usage is TRBV11-2 and J usage is TRBJ2-2; D may be TRBD2 (5 bases). The germline CDR1 and CDR2 sequences are SGHAT and FQNNGV. The CDR3 length is 14 residues. The germline V and J ends were trimmed by 5 bases and 8 bases, with 15 bases remaining between them. Written as DNA, the CDR3 is TGTGCCAGCAGCCCTGACCCTAGGAGGGGGGAGCTGTTTTTT. This sequence encodes CASSPDPRRGELFF.

The V and J genes are TRBV19 and TRBJ2-4, with D unclear. Looked up from germline, CDR1 is LNHDA and CDR2 is SQIVND (reference sequence). The CDR3 consists of 11 residues. V lost 6 bases, J lost 1 base, and 1 base lay in between. CDR3 in DNA: TGTGCCAGTAGCGCCAAAAACATTCAGTACTTC. Amino acids: CASSAKNIQYF. Based on the CDR3 plus reference TRBV19 and TRBJ2-4, the full variable domain is DGGITQSPKYLFRKEGQNVTLSCEQNLNHDAMYWYRQDPGQGLRLIYYSQIVNDFQKGDIAEGYSVSREKKESFPLTVTSAQKNPTAFYLCASSAKNIQYFGAGTRLSVL.